Below, one T cell receptor delta chain is given with its context. What it binds is not known. This CDR3 spans 19 amino acids. The V segment lost 2 bases and the J segment 6 bases; nucleotides outside the gene matches: 12. The germline V gene encodes CDR1 TSWWSYY and CDR2 QGS. This entry is derived from a study of Vδ1+ human thymocytes. Sequences come from RNA converted to cDNA by reverse transcription. Pooled V-gene forward primers with one constant-region reverse primer generated the CDR3 amplicons by multiplex PCR. TCRdb applied CATT to the multiplex PCR reads for clone calling. The sample has over 45,000 delta-chain clones; 15% to 20% are singletons. Regarding the study as a whole: In the thymus, TRG and TRD repertoires looked highly polyclonal with Gaussian CDR3 lengths.

This sequence was found in a boy in the first two years of life who had congenital heart surgery. The sequencing input was Vdelta1+ gamma-delta thymocytes from the thymus. The subset here: FACS-sorted CD3+ TCRalphabeta- TCRVdelta1+ TCRVdelta2- thymocytes. This chain joins TRDV1 and TRDJ2, with 13 bases lining up with TRDD3. The CDR3 region is CALGERPLYWGIRAAQLFF. CDR3 in DNA: TGTGCTCTTGGGGAAAGGCCCCTTTACTGGGGGATACGGGCAGCACAACTCTTCTTT.